These T cell receptor beta chains were read from a single sample in a study of T-cell reconstitution after alpha-beta-depleted transplantation in children. TCRdb re-analysed the PCR reads in MiXCR, keeping a single row per CDR3 protein. The repertoire consists of some 550,000 distinct CDR3 sequences, with more than 20% occurring once and the leading ten covering around an eighth. The material sequenced was PBMCs, mostly from graft donor cells, taken 360 days after TCRalphabeta/CD19-depleted stem cell transplant. The source of these receptors is a boy in the first two years of life who had a stem cell transplant for acute myeloid leukemia, so the T cells may come from the graft donor. CDR3s include the opening cysteine and the closing phenylalanine or tryptophan. Each record gives: D gene, clone size, J gene, V gene, CDR3 protein, CDR3 DNA. The D gene is left open where the match is weak. Size values are once, few and many counts, or a class for expanded clones, and some rows have none.

d_call: TRBD2
clone_size: .
j_call: TRBJ2-1
v_call: TRBV20-1
cdr3_aa: CSARSGGAWNEQFF
cdr3_nt: TGCAGTGCTCGTAGCGGGGGGGCATGGAATGAGCAGTTCTTC

d_call: .
clone_size: many
j_call: TRBJ2-7
v_call: TRBV6-5
cdr3_aa: CASSPRQASYEQYF
cdr3_nt: TGTGCCAGCAGTCCAAGGCAGGCCTCCTACGAGCAGTACTTC

d_call: .
clone_size: few
j_call: TRBJ2-7
v_call: TRBV6-1
cdr3_aa: CARPSEGYEQYF
cdr3_nt: TGTGCCAGACCTTCGGAGGGCTACGAGCAGTACTTC

d_call: .
clone_size: .
j_call: TRBJ2-1
v_call: TRBV20-1
cdr3_aa: CSARFGTDIYEQFF
cdr3_nt: TGCAGTGCTAGATTCGGGACGGATATCTATGAGCAGTTCTTC

d_call: .
clone_size: .
j_call: TRBJ2-2
v_call: TRBV12-3/TRBV12-4
cdr3_aa: CASSFSPYGAKAGELFF
cdr3_nt: TGTGCCAGCAGTTTCAGCCCCTACGGGGCCAAGGCCGGGGAGCTGTTTTTT

d_call: .
clone_size: many
j_call: TRBJ2-5
v_call: TRBV25-1
cdr3_aa: CASSEWKGWETQYF
cdr3_nt: TGTGCCAGCAGTGAATGGAAGGGATGGGAGACCCAGTACTTC

d_call: .
clone_size: .
j_call: TRBJ1-1
v_call: TRBV6-2/TRBV6-3
cdr3_aa: CASSYSAWKGRTEAFF
cdr3_nt: TGTGCCAGCAGTTACTCGGCGTGGAAGGGGCGGACTGAAGCTTTCTTT

d_call: .
clone_size: many
j_call: TRBJ2-7
v_call: TRBV20-1
cdr3_aa: CSARDTSGGRYYEQYF
cdr3_nt: TGCAGTGCTAGAGATACCAGCGGTGGACGGTACTACGAGCAGTACTTC

d_call: .
clone_size: many
j_call: TRBJ2-5
v_call: TRBV12-3/TRBV12-4
cdr3_aa: CASSPLGGVQTETQYF
cdr3_nt: TGTGCCAGCAGTCCACTTGGCGGCGTGCAGACAGAGACCCAGTACTTC

d_call: .
clone_size: few
j_call: TRBJ2-6
v_call: TRBV7-2
cdr3_aa: CASSLAGADSGANVLTF
cdr3_nt: TGTGCCAGCAGCTTAGCGGGTGCCGACTCTGGGGCCAACGTCCTGACTTTC

d_call: TRBD2
clone_size: many
j_call: TRBJ2-3
v_call: TRBV12-3/TRBV12-4
cdr3_aa: CASSQGLAGGLVEQYF
cdr3_nt: TGTGCCAGCAGCCAAGGACTAGCGGGGGGCCTGGTTGAGCAGTATTTT

d_call: .
clone_size: many
j_call: TRBJ1-5
v_call: TRBV6-5
cdr3_aa: CASSQGDGPGQPQHF
cdr3_nt: TGTGCCAGCAGCCAAGGGGACGGCCCTGGGCAGCCCCAGCATTTT

d_call: TRBD1
clone_size: .
j_call: TRBJ2-1
v_call: TRBV12-3/TRBV12-4
cdr3_aa: CASRGTGVFEQFF
cdr3_nt: TGTGCCAGCAGGGGGACAGGGGTTTTTGAGCAGTTCTTC

d_call: .
clone_size: .
j_call: TRBJ2-7
v_call: TRBV7-6
cdr3_aa: CASSPAGSTEQYF
cdr3_nt: TGTGCCAGCAGCCCCGCTGGGAGCACCGAGCAGTACTTC

d_call: TRBD2
clone_size: many
j_call: TRBJ2-1
v_call: TRBV7-2
cdr3_aa: CASSFAGLAGGRSYNEQFF
cdr3_nt: TGTGCCAGCAGCTTCGCGGGACTAGCGGGGGGCCGCTCCTACAATGAGCAGTTCTTC

d_call: .
clone_size: few
j_call: TRBJ2-3
v_call: TRBV30
cdr3_aa: CAWSTVTDTQYF
cdr3_nt: TGTGCCTGGAGTACAGTCACAGATACGCAGTATTTT

d_call: TRBD1
clone_size: many
j_call: TRBJ1-1
v_call: TRBV6-1
cdr3_aa: CASKMTGTEAFF
cdr3_nt: TGTGCCAGCAAGATGACAGGGACTGAAGCTTTCTTT

d_call: .
clone_size: many
j_call: TRBJ2-3
v_call: TRBV7-8
cdr3_aa: CASSLWTSTDTQYF
cdr3_nt: TGTGCCAGCAGCCTCTGGACCAGCACAGATACGCAGTATTTT

d_call: .
clone_size: few
j_call: TRBJ2-5
v_call: TRBV7-2
cdr3_aa: CASSINQGGGETQYF
cdr3_nt: TGTGCCAGCAGCATAAATCAGGGAGGAGGAGAGACCCAGTACTTC

d_call: .
clone_size: .
j_call: TRBJ2-4
v_call: TRBV5-1
cdr3_aa: CASSLDFNIQYF
cdr3_nt: TGCGCCAGCAGCTTGGATTTCAACATTCAGTACTTC

d_call: TRBD1
clone_size: .
j_call: TRBJ1-1
v_call: TRBV20-1
cdr3_aa: CSAKKDRAGTEAFF
cdr3_nt: TGCAGTGCTAAAAAAGACAGGGCGGGCACTGAAGCTTTCTTT

d_call: .
clone_size: many
j_call: TRBJ2-7
v_call: TRBV9
cdr3_aa: CASSAGQSYEQYF
cdr3_nt: TGTGCCAGCAGCGCCGGACAGTCCTACGAGCAGTACTTC

d_call: .
clone_size: few
j_call: TRBJ1-5
v_call: TRBV12-3/TRBV12-4
cdr3_aa: CASSLNLGIRAAPQHF
cdr3_nt: TGTGCCAGCAGTTTAAACTTGGGGATCCGGGCAGCGCCCCAGCATTTT

d_call: .
clone_size: .
j_call: TRBJ2-3
v_call: TRBV15
cdr3_aa: CATSRDRIQGLTDTQYF
cdr3_nt: TGTGCCACCAGCAGAGATCGGATACAGGGATTGACAGATACGCAGTATTTT

d_call: .
clone_size: few
j_call: TRBJ2-7
v_call: TRBV6-2/TRBV6-3
cdr3_aa: CASSYSIIKRSSPYEQYF
cdr3_nt: TGTGCCAGCAGTTACTCGATTATAAAAAGATCCAGCCCCTACGAGCAGTACTTC

d_call: TRBD2
clone_size: .
j_call: TRBJ2-5
v_call: TRBV27
cdr3_aa: CASSFKRGGHETQYF
cdr3_nt: TGTGCCAGCAGTTTCAAGCGGGGGGGCCACGAGACCCAGTACTTC

d_call: .
clone_size: few
j_call: TRBJ2-1
v_call: TRBV9
cdr3_aa: CASSPATGNNEQFF
cdr3_nt: TGTGCCAGCAGCCCCGCGACAGGAAACAATGAGCAGTTCTTC